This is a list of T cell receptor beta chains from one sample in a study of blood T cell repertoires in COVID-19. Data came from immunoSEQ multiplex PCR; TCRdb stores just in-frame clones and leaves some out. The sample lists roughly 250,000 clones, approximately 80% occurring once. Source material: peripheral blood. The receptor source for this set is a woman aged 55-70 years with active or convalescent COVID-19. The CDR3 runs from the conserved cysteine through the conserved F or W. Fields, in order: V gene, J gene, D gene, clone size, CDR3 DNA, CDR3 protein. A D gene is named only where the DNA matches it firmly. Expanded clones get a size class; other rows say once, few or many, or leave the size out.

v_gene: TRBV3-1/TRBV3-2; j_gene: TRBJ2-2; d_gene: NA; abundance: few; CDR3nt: TGTGCCAGCAGCCAACTAGCGATGAACACCGGGGAGCTGTTTTTT; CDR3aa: CASSQLAMNTGELFF
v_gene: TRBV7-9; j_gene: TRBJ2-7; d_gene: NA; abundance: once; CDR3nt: TGTGCCAGCAGTACTATCGAGCAGTACTTC; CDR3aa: CASSTIEQYF
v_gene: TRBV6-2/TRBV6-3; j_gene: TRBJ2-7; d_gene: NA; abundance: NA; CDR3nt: TGTGCCAGCAGTTACCGCTTTCGAGGCGCGGACGAGCAGTACTTC; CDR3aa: CASSYRFRGADEQYF
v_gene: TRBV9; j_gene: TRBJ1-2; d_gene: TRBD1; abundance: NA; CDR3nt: TGTGCCAGCAGCGGACAGGGTCCCAGGGGCTACACCTTC; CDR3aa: CASSGQGPRGYTF
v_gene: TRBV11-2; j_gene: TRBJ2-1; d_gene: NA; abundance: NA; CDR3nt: TGTGCCAGCAGCTTAGGTAGCGACAATGAGCAGTTCTTC; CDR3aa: CASSLGSDNEQFF
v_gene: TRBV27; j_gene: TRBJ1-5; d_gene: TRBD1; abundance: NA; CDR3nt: TGTGCCAGCAGCGAGATTCCCGTGAGTTTAGACAGGGGGCTCGCCAATCAGCCCCAGCATTTT; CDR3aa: CASSEIPVSLDRGLANQPQHF
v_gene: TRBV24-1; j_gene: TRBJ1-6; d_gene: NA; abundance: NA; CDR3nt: TGTGCCACCAGTGATCGACTGGGTGGGAATTCACCCCTCCACTTT; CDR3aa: CATSDRLGGNSPLHF
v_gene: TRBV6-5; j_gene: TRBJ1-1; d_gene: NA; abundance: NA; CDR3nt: TGTGCCAGCAGTTACTCGCCAGGGCGGAACACTGAAGCTTTCTTT; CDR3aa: CASSYSPGRNTEAFF
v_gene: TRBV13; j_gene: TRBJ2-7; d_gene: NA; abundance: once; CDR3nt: TGTGCCAGCAGTTCGACCTCCTCCGGGACTCGCCCGTACGAGCAGTACTTC; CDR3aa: CASSSTSSGTRPYEQYF
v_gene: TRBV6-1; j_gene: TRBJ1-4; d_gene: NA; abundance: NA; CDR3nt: TGTGCCAGCAGTGACCAGGGCAAACTGTTTTTT; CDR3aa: CASSDQGKLFF
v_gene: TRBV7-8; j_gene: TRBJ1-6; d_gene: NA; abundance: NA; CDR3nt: TGTGCCAGCAGCTTAGATCTGCAGATTTCACCCCTCCACTTT; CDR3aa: CASSLDLQISPLHF
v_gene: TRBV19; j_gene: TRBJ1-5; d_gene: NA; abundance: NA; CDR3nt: TGTGCCAGTAGTATGGGAGAGCTCCACAATCAGCCCCAGCATTTT; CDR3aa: CASSMGELHNQPQHF
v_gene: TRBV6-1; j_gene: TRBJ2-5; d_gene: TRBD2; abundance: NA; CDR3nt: TGTGCCAGCAGTGAAGGGCTAGCGGAAGAGACCCAGTACTTC; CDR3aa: CASSEGLAEETQYF
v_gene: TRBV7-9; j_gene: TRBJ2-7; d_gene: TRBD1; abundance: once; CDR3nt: TGTGCCTCGACAGGGGCCCACGAGCAGTACTTC; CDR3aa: CASTGAHEQYF
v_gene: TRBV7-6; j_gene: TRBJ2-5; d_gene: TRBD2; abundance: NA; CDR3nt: TGTGCCAGCAGCCCTCAGACTAGCGGGGGGCTGGGGGAGACCCAGTACTTC; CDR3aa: CASSPQTSGGLGETQYF
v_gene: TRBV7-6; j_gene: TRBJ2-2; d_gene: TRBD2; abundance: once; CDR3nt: TGTGCCAGCAGCCTTAGCGGGGGGGCGACCGGGGAGCTGTTTTTT; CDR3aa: CASSLSGGATGELFF
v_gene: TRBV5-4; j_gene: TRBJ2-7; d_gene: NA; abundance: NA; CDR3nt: TGTGCCAGCGGGACCGGGGGGCCTTACGAGCAGTACTTC; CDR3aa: CASGTGGPYEQYF
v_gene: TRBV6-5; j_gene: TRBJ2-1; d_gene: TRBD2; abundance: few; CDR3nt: TGTGCCAGCGCACCGAGCGGGGGTTACAATGAGCAGTTCTTC; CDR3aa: CASAPSGGYNEQFF